Listed below are T cell receptor beta chains from one sample, sequenced in a study of blood T cell repertoires in COVID-19. The protocol was immunoSEQ multiplex PCR, while the TCRdb copy is restricted to in-frame clones and leaves out a portion. This table holds approximately 280,000 clones, 75% to 90% found once. Sequencing used peripheral blood. These receptors were collected from a man between 40 and 49 years old with acute or convalescent COVID-19. CDR3s include the opening cysteine and the closing phenylalanine or tryptophan. D genes are given only for firm matches. Rows give clone size only sometimes, using once, few, many, or a class for an expanded clone.

TRBD1	TRBV12-5	TRBJ1-3	NA	17	TGTGCTAGTGGCCACCCCGGACAGGCCGTCTCTGGAAACACCATATATTTT	CASGHPGQAVSGNTIYF
TRBD2	TRBV5-1	TRBJ2-2	once	15	TGCGCCAGCAGCATCGCCGGGACTAGAGCCGGGGAGCTGTTTTTT	CASSIAGTRAGELFF
NA	TRBV5-1	TRBJ2-3	NA	15	TGCGCCAGCAGCCCTCTATCGACTAGCACAGATACGCAGTATTTT	CASSPLSTSTDTQYF
TRBD1	TRBV30	TRBJ1-5	NA	12	TGTGCCTGGGGACAGGGCAATCAGCCCCAGCATTTT	CAWGQGNQPQHF
TRBD2	TRBV2	TRBJ2-7	NA	14	TGTGCCAGCCGGCGGGCGGGGGGTTCGTACGAGCAGTACTTC	CASRRAGGSYEQYF
NA	TRBV19	TRBJ2-1	NA	15	TGTGCCAGTAGTATTTCCGGGACACCCTACAATGAGCAGTTCTTC	CASSISGTPYNEQFF
TRBD2	TRBV19	TRBJ2-1	NA	14	TGTGCAAGTAGTAGCGGGGGGAGAGGGAATGAGCAGTTCTTC	CASSSGGRGNEQFF
TRBD1	TRBV6-5	TRBJ2-1	NA	14	TGTGCCAGCAGTTATGGGACAGGCTACAATGAGCAGTTCTTC	CASSYGTGYNEQFF
TRBD1	TRBV18	TRBJ1-1	NA	14	TGTGCCAGCTCACTATGGACAGGCCCCACTGAAGCTTTCTTT	CASSLWTGPTEAFF
TRBD1	TRBV2	TRBJ1-4	NA	14	TGTGCCAGCACCTCGCGGGACAGGGGTGAAAAACTGTTTTTT	CASTSRDRGEKLFF
TRBD1	TRBV7-8	TRBJ2-7	NA	18	TGTGCCAGCAGCCAATTATCATTACCGGGACAGGGGTCCGGCGAGCAGTACTTC	CASSQLSLPGQGSGEQYF
NA	TRBV5-1	TRBJ1-1	once	14	TGCGCCAGCAGCTTGGGGACAGATTTCACTGAAGCTTTCTTT	CASSLGTDFTEAFF
TRBD1	TRBV10-3	TRBJ2-7	NA	13	TGTGCCATCAGTGAGCGTTCAGGGGGCGGGCAGTACTTC	CAISERSGGGQYF
NA	TRBV3-1/TRBV3-2	TRBJ2-2	NA	16	TGTGCCAGCAGCCCCACCACTTTACAGGGAACCGGGGAGCTGTTTTTT	CASSPTTLQGTGELFF
TRBD1	TRBV15	TRBJ1-4	NA	16	TGTGCCACCAGCAGATCGGACAGGGGGGCTAGGGAAAAACTGTTTTTT	CATSRSDRGAREKLFF
TRBD1	TRBV5-6	TRBJ1-1	NA	15	TGTGCCAGCAGCACGACCGGGACAGGGTCGCCCGAAGCTTTCTTT	CASSTTGTGSPEAFF
TRBD1	TRBV6-5	TRBJ2-7	few	12	TGTGCCAGCGGGGACAGAGCCTACGAGCAGTACTTC	CASGDRAYEQYF
TRBD2	TRBV2	TRBJ2-1	NA	17	TGTGCCAGCAGTCCTTGGGGTAGCGGGAGCTCCTACAATGAGCAGTTCTTC	CASSPWGSGSSYNEQFF
TRBD1	TRBV19	TRBJ1-6	NA	14	TGTGCCAGTAGCCAGAGACAGGGAAATTCACCCCTCCACTTT	CASSQRQGNSPLHF
TRBD1	TRBV5-5	TRBJ1-1	NA	15	TGTGCCAGCAGTCGGGGGACAGGGAGGAACACTGAAGCTTTCTTT	CASSRGTGRNTEAFF
NA	TRBV15	TRBJ1-1	NA	13	TGTGCCACCTCCCGTGAGGGAAACACTGAAGCTTTCTTT	CATSREGNTEAFF
TRBD1	TRBV25-1	TRBJ1-3	NA	15	TGTGCCAGCAGTTTAGGGGGCTCGTCATCGAACACCATATATTTT	CASSLGGSSSNTIYF
NA	TRBV7-6	TRBJ2-7	NA	13	TGTGCCAGCAGCCCTGAGAGCTCCTACGAGCAGTACTTC	CASSPESSYEQYF
TRBD2	TRBV6-5	TRBJ2-7	NA	14	TGTGCCAGCAGAATAGCGGGGGGCCAGTCCGAGCAGTACTTC	CASRIAGGQSEQYF
TRBD1	TRBV5-1	TRBJ1-1	NA	14	TGCGCCAGCAGTGCCAGACAGGGTCCCCCTGAAGCTTTCTTT	CASSARQGPPEAFF
TRBD1	TRBV30	TRBJ2-7	NA	15	TGTGCCTGGAGTGCCCAGGACAGGGGCTCCTACGAGCAGTACTTC	CAWSAQDRGSYEQYF
TRBD1	TRBV6-1	TRBJ1-2	NA	15	TGTGCCAGCAGTGAGCTAGACAGGGGGCGGGATGGCTACACCTTC	CASSELDRGRDGYTF
TRBD1	TRBV5-5	TRBJ1-5	NA	16	TGTGCCAGCAGCGTTGGGACAGGGGTAGCCAATCAGCCCCAGCATTTT	CASSVGTGVANQPQHF
TRBD2	TRBV19	TRBJ2-3	NA	19	TGTGCCAGTAGTATAGGGCTAGCGGGGGACTTATATAGCACAGATACGCAGTATTTT	CASSIGLAGDLYSTDTQYF
NA	TRBV1	TRBJ1-5	NA	14	TGCACCAGCAGCCAGGGACAGGGTAATCAGCCCCAGCATTTT	CTSSQGQGNQPQHF
NA	TRBV5-1	TRBJ2-2	once	14	TGCGCCAGCAGCTTCGGGCGAGGGACCGGGGAGCTGTTTTTT	CASSFGRGTGELFF
NA	TRBV7-9	TRBJ2-1	NA	15	TGTGCCAGCAGCTTAGCGCAGGGAGGTAACAATGAGCAGTTCTTC	CASSLAQGGNNEQFF
NA	TRBV30	TRBJ1-1	NA	13	TGTGCCTGGAGTAGGGGATTAGGGACTGAAGCTTTCTTT	CAWSRGLGTEAFF
NA	TRBV11-2	TRBJ1-1	once	13	TGTGCCAGCAGGATCAGGGGCGGCACTGAAGCTTTCTTT	CASRIRGGTEAFF
TRBD2	TRBV7-9	TRBJ2-7	NA	13	TGTGCCAGCAGAAACGGGGGGGCCTACGAGCAGTACTTC	CASRNGGAYEQYF
NA	TRBV5-1	TRBJ1-2	NA	15	TGCGCCAGCAGCAACACGGACGGGGGGAACTATGGCTACACCTTC	CASSNTDGGNYGYTF
NA	TRBV19	TRBJ1-1	few	15	TGTGCCAGTAGGCTCCACAGGGAAGTTGGCACTGAAGCTTTCTTT	CASRLHREVGTEAFF
TRBD1	TRBV5-5	TRBJ2-5	NA	16	TGTGCCAGCAGCTTCGGGGACAGGGGACCCCAAGAGACCCAGTACTTC	CASSFGDRGPQETQYF
NA	TRBV2	TRBJ1-6	NA	16	TGTGCCAGCAGCACATTGGGGAGCTCCTATAATTCACCCCTCCACTTT	CASSTLGSSYNSPLHF
NA	TRBV6-5	TRBJ1-2	NA	13	TGTGCCAGCAGTTACTGGACAGAAGATGGCTACACCTTC	CASSYWTEDGYTF
NA	TRBV4-1	TRBJ2-7	NA	16	TGCGCCAGCAGCCAAGACCACCCGTCCAGGGGAGACGAGCAGTACTTC	CASSQDHPSRGDEQYF
TRBD1	TRBV10-3	TRBJ1-1	NA	16	TGTGCCATCAGTGAGTTTAAACAGGGGGGAGCCACTGAAGCTTTCTTT	CAISEFKQGGATEAFF
TRBD1	TRBV2	TRBJ1-4	NA	13	TGTGCCAGCAGTGAAACAGGGGTAGAAAAACTGTTTTTT	CASSETGVEKLFF
NA	TRBV5-1	TRBJ2-3	NA	14	TGCGCCAGCAGACGACTGGGGCGCACAGATACGCAGTATTTT	CASRRLGRTDTQYF
TRBD1	TRBV19	TRBJ1-1	few	14	TGTGCCAGTAATGAGGACAGGTGGAACACTGAAGCTTTCTTT	CASNEDRWNTEAFF
TRBD1	TRBV6-5	TRBJ2-7	NA	15	TGTGCCAGCAAGGAAGGGGGCTTTTTCTCCTACGAGCAGTACTTC	CASKEGGFFSYEQYF
NA	TRBV9	TRBJ2-1	NA	15	TGTGCCAGCAGCGTAGGTCAGGGGTCCTACAATGAGCAGTTCTTC	CASSVGQGSYNEQFF
NA	TRBV3-1/TRBV3-2	TRBJ2-3	NA	12	TGTGCCAGCAGTTCTATCACAGATACGCAGTATTTT	CASSSITDTQYF
NA	TRBV19	TRBJ1-5	few	15	TGTGCCAGTACTCGGGTGTTGGGTTTCAATCAGCCCCAGCATTTT	CASTRVLGFNQPQHF
NA	TRBV11-2	TRBJ1-1	NA	14	TGTGCCAGCAGCTTATCCAGGGGTGAAACTGAAGCTTTCTTT	CASSLSRGETEAFF
NA	TRBV2	TRBJ2-3	NA	16	TGTGCCAGCAGTGACTTCGAGAAGGGGCCAGGAGATACGCAGTATTTT	CASSDFEKGPGDTQYF